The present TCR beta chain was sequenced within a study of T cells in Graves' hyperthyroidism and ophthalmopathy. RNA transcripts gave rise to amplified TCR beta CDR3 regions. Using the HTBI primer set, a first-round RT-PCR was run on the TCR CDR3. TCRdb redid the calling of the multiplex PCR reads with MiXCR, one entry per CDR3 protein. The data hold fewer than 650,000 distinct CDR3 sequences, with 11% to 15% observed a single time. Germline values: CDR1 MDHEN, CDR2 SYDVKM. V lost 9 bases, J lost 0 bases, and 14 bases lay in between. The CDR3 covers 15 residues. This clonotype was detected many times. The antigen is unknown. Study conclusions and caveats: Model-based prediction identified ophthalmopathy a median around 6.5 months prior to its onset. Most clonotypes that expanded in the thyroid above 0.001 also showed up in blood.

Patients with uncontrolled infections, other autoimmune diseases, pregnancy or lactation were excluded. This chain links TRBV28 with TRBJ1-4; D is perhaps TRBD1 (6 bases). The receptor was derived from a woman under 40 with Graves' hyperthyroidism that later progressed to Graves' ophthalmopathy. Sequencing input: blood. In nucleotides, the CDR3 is TGTGCCAGGCACAGGGACTCCACAACTAATGAAAAACTGTTTTTT. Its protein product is CARHRDSTTNEKLFF. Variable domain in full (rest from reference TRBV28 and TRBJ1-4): DVKVTQSSRYLVKRTGEKVFLECVQDMDHENMFWYRQDPGLGLRLIYFSYDVKMKEKGDIPEGYSVSREKKERFSLILESASTNQTSMYLCARHRDSTTNEKLFFGSGTQLSVL.